This is a list of T cell receptor beta chains from one sample in a study of cytomegalovirus exposure and HLA in healthy donors. Here immunoSEQ multiplex PCR was the method, and the copy in TCRdb shows in-frame clones only, minus some. The data hold roughly 52,000 clones, with 93% observed a single time. The specimen was PBMCs. These receptors came from a woman aged 18-29 years in good health and CMV-seropositive. CDR3s include the opening cysteine and the closing phenylalanine or tryptophan. D genes are given only for firm matches. The size field is filled for only some rows; it gives once, few, many or a size class.

size	V	J	D	CDR3	DNA
.	TRBV5-5	TRBJ2-6	TRBD1	CASSWTGDGSGANVLTF	TGTGCCAGCAGCTGGACAGGGGATGGTTCTGGGGCCAACGTCCTGACTTTC
.	TRBV2	TRBJ2-3	.	CASRRAGAGFITDTQYF	TGTGCCAGCAGGCGGGCGGGGGCCGGGTTTATCACAGATACGCAGTATTTT
.	TRBV5-1	TRBJ1-1	.	CASGLGGLGGDTEAFF	TGCGCCAGCGGACTCGGGGGTTTGGGAGGGGACACTGAAGCTTTCTTT
.	TRBV19	TRBJ2-3	.	CASTPNGGNTDTQYF	TGTGCCAGTACTCCGAATGGGGGGAACACAGATACGCAGTATTTT
.	TRBV5-1	TRBJ1-4	TRBD1	CASSSGQPNEKLFF	TGCGCCAGCAGCTCGGGACAGCCGAATGAAAAACTGTTTTTT
.	TRBV4-3	TRBJ1-3	.	CASSQDQGPLSGNTIYF	TGCGCCAGCAGCCAAGACCAGGGGCCTCTATCTGGAAACACCATATATTTT
.	TRBV18	TRBJ1-5	TRBD1	CASSPDTGGFQPQHF	TGTGCCAGCTCCCCCGATACAGGGGGCTTTCAGCCCCAGCATTTT
.	TRBV19	TRBJ2-6	.	CASSIDSSGANVLTF	TGTGCCAGTAGTATAGACAGCTCTGGGGCCAACGTCCTGACTTTC
.	TRBV5-8	TRBJ1-2	.	CASSLWARDYGYTF	TGTGCCAGCAGCTTGTGGGCGCGGGACTATGGCTACACCTTC
.	TRBV19	TRBJ2-1	.	CASWTPGSLNNEQFF	TGTGCCAGCTGGACTCCGGGAAGCTTAAACAATGAGCAGTTCTTC
.	TRBV6-4	TRBJ1-5	.	CASSEGRGINQPQHF	TGTGCCAGCAGTGAGGGCAGGGGTATCAATCAGCCCCAGCATTTT
.	TRBV10-2	TRBJ2-2	.	CASTVDWTLSTGELFF	TGCGCCAGCACTGTCGATTGGACTTTAAGCACCGGGGAGCTGTTTTTT
.	TRBV7-9	TRBJ2-7	.	CASSPSVFEQYF	TGTGCCAGCAGCCCATCAGTGTTTGAGCAGTACTTC
.	TRBV6-1	TRBJ2-7	.	CASSEKLAVGEQYF	TGTGCCAGCAGTGAAAAACTAGCAGTGGGCGAGCAGTACTTC
.	TRBV7-6	TRBJ2-3	TRBD2	CASSPRLAGGFLDTQYF	TGTGCCAGCAGCCCACGTCTAGCGGGGGGTTTCCTAGATACGCAGTATTTT
.	TRBV6-4	TRBJ1-2	.	CASSEAEGLDGYTF	TGTGCCAGCAGTGAAGCGGAGGGGCTTGATGGCTACACCTTC
once	TRBV19	TRBJ1-2	TRBD1	CASSIVGQGFGYTF	TGTGCCAGTAGTATAGTCGGACAGGGTTTTGGCTACACCTTC
.	TRBV18	TRBJ1-4	.	CASSSGHLNEKLFF	TGTGCCAGCTCATCAGGACACCTTAATGAAAAACTGTTTTTT
few	TRBV6-5	TRBJ2-3	TRBD2	CASSLGSGGGADTQYF	TGTGCCAGCAGTTTGGGGTCCGGGGGGGGCGCAGATACGCAGTATTTT
.	TRBV6-1	TRBJ2-1	.	CASSEDHWGQGGNEQFF	TGTGCCAGCAGTGAAGATCATTGGGGCCAGGGAGGCAATGAGCAGTTCTTC
.	TRBV30	TRBJ1-2	.	CAWSGAVANYGYTF	TGTGCCTGGAGTGGTGCGGTAGCTAACTATGGCTACACCTTC
.	TRBV28	TRBJ2-6	TRBD1	CASSSRGGQPVSGANVLTF	TGTGCCAGCAGTTCTCGAGGGGGACAGCCCGTCTCTGGGGCCAACGTCCTGACTTTC
once	TRBV11-2	TRBJ2-5	TRBD2	CASSPQRGPETQYF	TGTGCCAGCAGCCCCCAGCGGGGACCTGAGACCCAGTACTTC
.	TRBV11-2	TRBJ2-7	.	CASSFDSYEQYF	TGTGCCAGCAGCTTCGACAGTTACGAGCAGTACTTC
.	TRBV6-5	TRBJ1-1	.	CASSYLPRVEQAFF	TGTGCCAGCAGTTACCTCCCCCGGGTCGAGCAAGCTTTCTTT
.	TRBV27	TRBJ2-7	.	CASSSLETRRGTYEQYF	TGTGCCAGCAGTTCACTAGAAACACGCCGAGGTACCTACGAGCAGTACTTC
.	TRBV10-3	TRBJ2-5	TRBD1	CATSGGETQYF	TGTGCCACGTCAGGGGGAGAGACCCAGTACTTC
.	TRBV7-9	TRBJ2-7	TRBD1	CASSFTGELFEQYF	TGTGCCAGCAGCTTCACAGGGGAGTTATTCGAGCAGTACTTC
.	TRBV19	TRBJ1-2	TRBD1	CASEGQIYGYTF	TGTGCCAGTGAGGGACAGATTTATGGCTACACCTTC
few	TRBV5-4	TRBJ1-1	.	CASSVIPRTEAFF	TGTGCCAGCAGCGTAATACCACGGACTGAAGCTTTCTTT
.	TRBV30	TRBJ2-7	.	CALIGGLREQYF	TGTGCCCTTATCGGCGGATTACGGGAGCAGTACTTC
.	TRBV13	TRBJ2-7	.	CASSQTGVAAFSYEQYF	TGTGCCAGCAGCCAAACGGGAGTGGCGGCCTTTTCCTACGAGCAGTACTTC
.	TRBV6-5	TRBJ1-4	TRBD1	CASSYSGTGDEKLFF	TGTGCCAGCAGTTACTCCGGGACAGGGGATGAAAAACTGTTTTTT
.	TRBV27	TRBJ2-1	TRBD2	CASSLETSGGGSYNEQFF	TGTGCCAGCAGTCTAGAGACTAGCGGGGGTGGCTCCTACAATGAGCAGTTCTTC
.	TRBV7-9	TRBJ1-1	TRBD1	CASSPGWGQGTEAFF	TGTGCCAGCAGCCCCGGATGGGGACAGGGGACTGAAGCTTTCTTT
.	TRBV7-6	TRBJ1-2	.	CASSLDTRYGYTF	TGTGCCAGCAGCTTGGACACAAGATATGGCTACACCTTC
once	TRBV10-3	TRBJ2-5	TRBD1	CAISESGQGMQTQYF	TGTGCCATCAGTGAGTCAGGACAGGGTATGCAGACCCAGTACTTC
.	TRBV20-1	TRBJ1-3	.	CSTNKGDTIYF	TGCAGTACCAATAAGGGGGACACCATATATTTT
.	TRBV5-6	TRBJ2-3	TRBD2	CASSLGGGGTDMQYF	TGTGCCAGCAGCTTGGGCGGGGGTGGCACAGATATGCAGTATTTT
.	TRBV12-5	TRBJ2-5	TRBD2	CASGLSGGLRTQYF	TGTGCTAGTGGTTTGAGCGGGGGTTTACGGACCCAGTACTTC
.	TRBV12-5	TRBJ2-7	.	CASGLVNQGATYEQYF	TGTGCTAGTGGTTTGGTAAACCAGGGTGCTACCTACGAGCAGTACTTC
.	TRBV6-5	TRBJ1-1	.	CASGRFEAFF	TGTGCCAGCGGCAGATTTGAAGCTTTCTTT
once	TRBV5-4	TRBJ2-1	.	CASSPADSPRNEQFF	TGTGCCAGCAGCCCGGCCGACAGTCCTCGCAATGAGCAGTTCTTC
.	TRBV7-2	TRBJ2-2	TRBD1	CASSLQGQGTGELFF	TGTGCCAGCAGCTTACAGGGACAGGGTACCGGGGAGCTGTTTTTT
.	TRBV15	TRBJ1-3	.	CATSRDRETGNTIYF	TGTGCCACCAGCAGAGATCGAGAGACAGGAAACACCATATATTTT
.	TRBV29-1	TRBJ2-7	TRBD2	CSVDLAGVNSYEQYF	TGCAGCGTTGATCTGGCGGGGGTGAACTCCTACGAGCAGTACTTC
.	TRBV18	TRBJ1-1	.	CASSPEAGNTEAFF	TGTGCCAGCTCACCAGAAGCAGGGAACACTGAAGCTTTCTTT
.	TRBV19	TRBJ2-1	TRBD2	CASHGSSGRNEQFF	TGTGCCAGTCATGGGTCTAGCGGGAGGAATGAGCAGTTCTTC
.	TRBV9	TRBJ1-1	TRBD1	CASSYTGVSTEAFF	TGTGCCAGCAGCTACACAGGGGTTAGCACTGAAGCTTTCTTT
.	TRBV7-9	TRBJ2-3	TRBD2	CASSLGVAGTTDTQYF	TGTGCCAGCAGCTTAGGCGTAGCGGGGACCACAGATACGCAGTATTTT
.	TRBV4-3	TRBJ2-1	.	CASSRRDWAYNEQFF	TGCGCCAGCAGCCGCCGGGACTGGGCCTACAATGAGCAGTTCTTC
.	TRBV6-6	TRBJ1-1	.	CASSYPPRTVNTEAFF	TGTGCCAGCAGTTACCCTCCCAGGACAGTGAACACTGAAGCTTTCTTT
.	TRBV25-1	TRBJ2-5	TRBD2	CASSESPSSGGFMETQYF	TGTGCCAGCAGTGAATCACCCTCTAGCGGGGGTTTTATGGAGACCCAGTACTTC
.	TRBV6-5	TRBJ2-7	TRBD1	CASRKQGASSYEQYF	TGTGCCAGCAGAAAACAGGGGGCGTCTTCCTACGAGCAGTACTTC
.	TRBV21-1	TRBJ1-3	.	CASPARQGAISGNTIYF	TGTGCCAGCCCAGCAAGACAGGGGGCAATTAGTGGAAACACCATATATTTT
few	TRBV11-1	TRBJ1-4	.	CASSFSGRYNEKLFF	TGTGCCAGCAGCTTCAGCGGGCGGTATAATGAAAAACTGTTTTTT
.	TRBV5-1	TRBJ1-2	TRBD1	CASSRGQGEQRYTF	TGCGCCAGCAGCCGGGGACAGGGGGAACAACGCTACACCTTC
.	TRBV2	TRBJ2-2	.	CASSYPGELFF	TGTGCCAGCAGTTATCCCGGGGAGCTGTTTTTT
.	TRBV7-2	TRBJ1-1	.	CASSPTSRGGAEAFF	TGTGCCAGCAGCCCCACCTCCCGGGGGGGGGCTGAAGCTTTCTTT
.	TRBV5-6	TRBJ1-3	.	CASSSRGGLSGNTIYF	TGTGCCAGCAGCTCTCGGGGAGGCCTCTCTGGAAACACCATATATTTT